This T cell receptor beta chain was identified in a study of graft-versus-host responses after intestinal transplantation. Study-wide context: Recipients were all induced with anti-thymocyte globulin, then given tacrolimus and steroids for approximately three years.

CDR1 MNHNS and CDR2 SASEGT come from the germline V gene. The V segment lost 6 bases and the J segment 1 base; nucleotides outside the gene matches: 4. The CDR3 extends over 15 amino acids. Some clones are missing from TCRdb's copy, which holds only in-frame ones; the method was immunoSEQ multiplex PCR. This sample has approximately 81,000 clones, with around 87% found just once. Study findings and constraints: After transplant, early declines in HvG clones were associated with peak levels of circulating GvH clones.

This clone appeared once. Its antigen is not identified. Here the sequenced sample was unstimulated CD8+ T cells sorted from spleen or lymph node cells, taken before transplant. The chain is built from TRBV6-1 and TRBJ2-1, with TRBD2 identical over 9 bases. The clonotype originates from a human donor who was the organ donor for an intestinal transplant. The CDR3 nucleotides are TGTGCCAGCAGCCTGCGGGGGGGGTCCTACAATGAGCAGTTCTTC. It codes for CASSLRGGSYNEQFF.